Shown below are 22 T cell receptor beta chains from a single sample sequenced in a study of T cells in localized non-small cell lung cancer (dated by TCRdb to the early 2020s). Libraries were constructed by the immunoSEQ multiplex PCR assay. TCRdb re-hosts the immuneACCESS table, in-frame sequences only. Its copies lack some clones; in the studies checked, an unresolved V gene accounts for under half of them, and the cause for the rest is not known. In this sample the table shows some 72,000 clones, about four fifths of which occur a single time. The ten largest clones capture about 2.7% of the sample. The material sequenced was peripheral blood, taken before any cancer treatment. These receptors all come from a man aged 35 to 69 with stage I lung adenocarcinoma.

The CDR3: CASSYSWRENSPLHF. CDR3 sequence (DNA): TGTGCCAGCAGTTACTCTTGGAGAGAAAATTCACCCCTCCACTTT. The chain has TRBV6-5 and TRBJ1-6, with D unclear. Trimming shortened V by 0 bases and J by 7 bases, and 10 bases separated the two germline ends. The germline gives CDR1 MNHEY, CDR2 SVGAGI. The CDR3 consists of 15 residues.

This chain links TRBV7-8 with TRBJ2-5; D gene ambiguous. Per the germline V gene, CDR1 is SGHVS and CDR2 is FQNEAQ. The length of the CDR3 is 11 residues. V lost 6 bases, J lost 5 bases, and 7 bases lay in between. CDR3 coding DNA: TGTGCCAGCAGAGTCCGGGAGACCCAGTACTTC. Encoded protein: CASRVRETQYF.

V and J are TRBV9 and TRBJ2-7; 10 bases agree with TRBD2. Germline CDR1 SGDLS, CDR2 YYNGEE. Germline trimming cut 4 bases from V and 3 bases from J; bases unmatched to any gene: 7. This CDR3 region has 15 residues. The CDR3 bases are TGTGCCAGCAGCCCGAGGACTAGCGGTAACTACGAGCAGTACTTC. This translates into CASSPRTSGNYEQYF.

With regard to this clone: This same CDR3 is encoded by further DNA sequences in the sample. The gene calls are TRBV7-9 and TRBJ2-2; 7 nucleotides agree with TRBD2. CDR1 SEHNR and CDR2 FQNEAQ come from the germline V gene (reference sequence). The J segment lost 5 bases and the V segment lost 6 bases, leaving 6 bases of the junction unmatched. This CDR3 has 14 amino acids. The CDR3: CASSTGGRTGELFF. DNA for the CDR3: TGTGCCAGCAGTACGGGAGGCCGGACCGGGGAGCTGTTTTTT.

The rearrangement links TRBV27 to TRBJ1-2; 7 bases are shared with TRBD1. Germline loops: CDR1 MNHEY, CDR2 SMNVEV (reference sequence). V trimming: 4 bases; J trimming: 6 bases; junction bases outside the gene matches: 8. The CDR3 contains 14 residues. The CDR3 here is CASSSPGQIHGYTF. The CDR3 DNA reads TGTGCCAGCAGTTCCCCGGGACAGATACATGGCTACACCTTC.

The table lists this clone with a count of one. This sequence joins TRBV21-1 and TRBJ2-1; the table calls TRBD2, which could not be checked here. TRBV21-1 is flagged as a pseudogene. This CDR3 has 16 amino acids. In DNA form, the CDR3 reads TGTGCCAGCAGCACCTCGGACTCACTAAACCACAATGAGCAGTTCTTC. This gives the protein CASSTSDSLNHNEQFF.

V and J are TRBV11-3 and TRBJ2-5, with D perhaps TRBD1 or TRBD2 (5 bases each). The V end lost 5 bases, the J end lost 4 bases, and 14 bases lay between the germline ends. The CDR3 runs 14 residues. Germline CDR1 is SGHNT and CDR2 is YENEEA. CDR3 in amino acids: CASSPGDGAETQYF. The DNA for the CDR3 is TGTGCCAGCAGCCCTGGGGACGGGGCAGAGACCCAGTACTTC.

The chain combines TRBV19 with TRBJ2-7; the match to TRBD1 covers 7 bases. Per germline, CDR1 LNHDA and CDR2 SQIVND (reference sequence). With 6 bases clipped from V and 2 bases from J, the junction kept 10 bases outside the gene matches. The CDR3 loop spans 15 amino acids. CDR3 bases: TGTGCCAGTAGCCCTGGGCCGGGACAGACCTACGAGCAGTACTTC. As protein: CASSPGPGQTYEQYF.

This chain's CDR3 is CASSINTGELFF. The CDR3 DNA reads TGTGCCAGCTCCATAAATACCGGGGAGCTGTTTTTT. The V gene is TRBV6-1, the J gene TRBJ2-2; D gene unclear. V gave up 8 bases and J gave up 5 bases, with 9 bases separating them. Germline V gene sequence: CDR1 MNHNS, CDR2 SASEGT. The CDR3 totals 12 residues.

The chain uses TRBV4-1 and TRBJ2-3, with D possibly matching TRBD1 (6 bases). Germline CDR1 MGHRA, CDR2 YSYEKL. Trimming stripped 0 bases from V and 7 bases from J, with 11 bases between. This CDR3 has 14 residues. In nucleotides, the CDR3 is TGCGCCAGCAGCCAAGAAGGCCAGGGGAATACGCAGTATTTT. Protein product: CASSQEGQGNTQYF.

The chain is built from TRBV7-9 and TRBJ2-3; 9 bases map to TRBD2. The CDR3 has 16 residues. V shed 5 bases and J 2 bases; nucleotides not matched to a gene: 8. Per the germline V gene, CDR1 is SEHNR and CDR2 is FQNEAQ (reference sequence). This chain's CDR3 is CASSLGASGNTDTQYF. The CDR3 nucleotides read TGTGCCAGCAGCCTTGGGGCTAGCGGGAACACAGATACGCAGTATTTT. The variable domain in full, with the rest retrieved from reference TRBV7-9 and TRBJ2-3, is DTGVSQNPRHKITKRGQNVTFRCDPISEHNRLYWYRQTLGQGPEFLTYFQNEAQLEKSRLLSDRFSAERPKGSFSTLEIQRTEQGDSAMYLCASSLGASGNTDTQYFGPGTRLTVL.

This chain joins TRBV30 and TRBJ1-1, with TRBD1 matching over 9 bases. The CDR3 covers 16 residues. Looked up from germline, CDR1 is GTSNPN and CDR2 is SVGIG (reference sequence). Unmatched junction bases numbered 7, after V lost 1 base and J lost 1 base. This chain's CDR3 is CAWSALYRGPNTEAFF. In nucleotides, the CDR3 is TGTGCCTGGAGTGCCCTCTACAGGGGGCCGAACACTGAAGCTTTCTTT. Combining the CDR3 with reference TRBV30 and TRBJ1-1 gives the whole variable domain SQTIHQWPATLVQPVGSPLSLECTVEGTSNPNLYWYRQAAGRGLQLLFYSVGIGQISSEVPQNLSASRPQDRQFILSSKKLLLSDSGFYLCAWSALYRGPNTEAFFGQGTRLTVV.

V is TRBV6-6 and J is TRBJ2-1, with TRBD1 identical over 7 bases. V shed 6 bases, J shed 4 bases, and the junction held 9 bases outside the gene matches. The CDR3 length is 15 residues. Germline values: CDR1 MNHNY, CDR2 SVGAGI (reference sequence). CDR3 region: CASRYGTDSYNEQFF. CDR3 bases: TGTGCCAGCAGATACGGGACAGACTCTTACAATGAGCAGTTCTTC.

The chain carries TRBV5-4 and TRBJ1-4, with D tentatively TRBD1 (6 bases). V was trimmed by 3 bases and J by 8 bases, leaving 14 bases between them. Germline CDR1 SGHNT, CDR2 YYREEE (reference sequence). CDR3 length equals 14 residues. The CDR3 DNA follows: TGTGCCAGCAGCTCGCAGGGGTATAAGGAAAAACTGTTTTTT. Translation: CASSSQGYKEKLFF. The full variable domain, completed using reference TRBV5-4 and TRBJ1-4, is ETGVTQSPTHLIKTRGQQVTLRCSSQSGHNTVSWYQQALGQGPQFIFQYYREEENGRGNFPPRFSGLQFPNYSSELNVNALELDDSALYLCASSSQGYKEKLFFGSGTQLSVL.

The genes are TRBV19 and TRBJ2-1, with TRBD2 matching 9 bases. With V trimmed by 3 bases and J by 5 bases, 5 bases remained unmatched. CDR3 length: 15 amino acids. Germline CDR1 is LNHDA and CDR2 is SQIVND (reference sequence). The CDR3 loop reads CASSILVAGDNEQFF. The CDR3 region has the DNA TGTGCCAGTAGTATTCTGGTAGCGGGAGACAATGAGCAGTTCTTC.

The chain has TRBV27 and TRBJ1-6; 8 positions agree with TRBD1. The junction had 8 bases not matched to a gene; V was cut back by 6 bases and J by 13 bases. CDR1 is MNHEY and CDR2 is SMNVEV in the germline V gene (reference sequence). The CDR3 covers 13 residues. The CDR3 sequence: CASSTGGGFPLHF. For the CDR3, the DNA is TGTGCCAGCAGCACAGGGGGGGGTTTCCCCCTCCACTTT.

The chain is built from TRBV7-9 and TRBJ2-7; D is perhaps TRBD1 or TRBD2 (6 bases each). CDR3 length: 14 amino acids. V was cut by 3 bases and J by 3 bases, with 12 bases left in between. Germline CDR1 is SEHNR and CDR2 is FQNEAQ (reference sequence). The CDR3 loop reads CASSFAGDFYEQYF. CDR3 bases: TGTGCCAGCAGCTTCGCAGGGGACTTCTACGAGCAGTACTTC.

By proportion, this clone is medium-sized. The chain is built from TRBV2 and TRBJ2-1; D is unclear. Germline-derived CDR1 and CDR2 are SNHLY and FYNNEI. The CDR3 extends over 15 amino acids. V was trimmed by 3 bases and J by 6 bases, leaving 15 bases between them. The CDR3 loop is CASSDLELKGNEQFF. Written as DNA, the CDR3 is TGTGCCAGCAGTGATTTGGAGCTAAAGGGCAATGAGCAGTTCTTC. The entire variable domain, with the rest obtained from reference TRBV2 and TRBJ2-1, is as follows: EPEVTQTPSHQVTQMGQEVILRCVPISNHLYFYWYRQILGQKVEFLVSFYNNEISEKSEIFDDQFSVERPDGSNFTLKIRSTKLEDSAMYFCASSDLELKGNEQFFGPGTRLTVL.

This clone was recorded a few times. This chain uses TRBV6-1 with TRBJ2-7; no firm D call. Germline V gene data show CDR1 as MNHNS and CDR2 as SASEGT. Between the trimmed V and J ends, which lost 1 base and 6 bases, there was a span of 4 bases. The CDR3 runs 11 residues. The CDR3 bases are TGTGCCAGCAGTGAAGGAAGCGAGCAGTACTTC. The encoded protein is CASSEGSEQYF.

This chain links TRBV6-1 with TRBJ2-7; 7 bases match TRBD2. Looked up from germline, CDR1 is MNHNS and CDR2 is SASEGT. The J segment lost 3 bases and the V segment lost 4 bases, leaving 3 bases of the junction unmatched. This CDR3 spans 13 amino acids. CDR3 sequence (DNA): TGTGCCAGCAGTGTGGCGGGGGACTACGAGCAGTACTTC. This codes for CASSVAGDYEQYF.

Worth noting for this clone: Given a much more abundant clone one base away, this may be a read error. The same CDR3 can be traced to other DNA sequences in this sample. The V call is TRBV18, the J call TRBJ2-7; D is ambiguous. V was cut by 0 bases and J by 2 bases, with 5 bases left in between. This CDR3 comprises 13 residues. CDR1 KGHSH and CDR2 LQKENI come from the germline V gene. CDR3 residues: CASSPPVAYEQYF. DNA of the CDR3: TGTGCCAGCTCACCACCCGTCGCCTACGAGCAGTACTTC.

This chain links TRBV2 with TRBJ2-2; the D gene is possibly TRBD1 (7 bases). Trimming left V 1 base short and J 1 base short, with 13 bases between. CDR1 SNHLY and CDR2 FYNNEI come from the germline V gene. CDR3 size: 17 residues. The CDR3 sequence: CASSEGRGRGNTGELFF. The CDR3 nucleotides read TGTGCCAGCAGTGAAGGAAGGGGGCGGGGGAACACCGGGGAGCTGTTTTTT.